This TCR beta chain was sequenced for a study of neurological immune-mediated disorders. Regarding this clonotype: Just one base apart from a much larger clone, this may be a read error.

CDR1 SGHVS and CDR2 FNYEAQ come from the germline V gene. This CDR3 contains 15 residues. One entry per CDR3 protein, called by TCRdb with MiXCR from the 5' RACE reads. This sample has roughly 36,000 distinct CDR3 sequences; almost 7.5% occur once, and the top ten carry around 5.7%. This TCR derives from a man over 45 in good health. Material: CD4+ T cells from blood. J is TRBJ2-1 and V is TRBV7-6, with D possibly matching TRBD1 (5 bases). CDR3 sequence (DNA): TGTGCCAACAGCCTAGGGGCGGTCTTAAGGAGCGAGCAGTTCTTC. This encodes CANSLGAVLRSEQFF.